This record concerns one T cell receptor beta chain sequence. As for treatment: preoperative locoregional IRX-2 cytokine immunotherapy. Preoperative locoregional IRX-2 cytokine immunotherapy was tested in the phase Ib source study. The assay was immunoSEQ multiplex PCR, and TCRdb's table has in-frame clones only and misses some. Altogether tens of thousands of clones are present, 78% being singletons, with the ten largest covering about 2%. This sample is drawn from a study of preoperative IRX-2 immunotherapy in early breast cancer. CDR1 and CDR2 from the germline V gene are LNHNV and YYDKDF (reference sequence). This CDR3 contains 14 residues. V lost 9 bases, J lost 8 bases, and 17 bases lay in between.

The receptor comes from a human donor with breast cancer. The source material was lymph node tissue, sampled before IRX-2 immunotherapy. The J gene is TRBJ1-6, the V gene TRBV15; possible D gene TRBD1, 6 bases. The chain's CDR3 is CATSRGGRDSPLHF. CDR3 nucleotide sequence: TGTGCCACTAGTCGCGGGGGGCGGGATTCACCCCTCCACTTT.